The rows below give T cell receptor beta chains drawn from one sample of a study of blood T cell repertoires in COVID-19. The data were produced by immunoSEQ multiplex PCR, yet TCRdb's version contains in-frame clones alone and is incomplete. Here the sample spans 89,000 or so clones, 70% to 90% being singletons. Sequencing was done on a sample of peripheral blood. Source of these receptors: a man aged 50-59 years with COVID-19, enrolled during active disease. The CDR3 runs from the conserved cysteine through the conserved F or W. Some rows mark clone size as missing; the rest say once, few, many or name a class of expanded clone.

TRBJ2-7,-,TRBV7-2,CASSRSQGVGEQYF
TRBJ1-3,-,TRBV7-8,CASSQLQGARAGNTIYF
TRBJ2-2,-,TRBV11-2,CASSLFSGGAGGELFF
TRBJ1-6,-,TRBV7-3,CASSLSSGSPLHF
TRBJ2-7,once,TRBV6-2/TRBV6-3,CASSYSGGSYEQYF
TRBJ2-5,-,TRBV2,CASSGSTGGQETQYF
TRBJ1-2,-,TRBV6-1,CASSESGGGSYGYTF
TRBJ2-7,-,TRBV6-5,CASSRAGFTYEQYF
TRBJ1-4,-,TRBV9,CASSVSVANEKLFF
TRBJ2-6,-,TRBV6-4,CASSDGHHSGANVLTF
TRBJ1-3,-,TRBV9,CASSVATGTWGNTIYF
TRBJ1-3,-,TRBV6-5,CASRSQGSSGNTIYF
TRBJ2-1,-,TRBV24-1,CATSDVAGGTYNEQFF
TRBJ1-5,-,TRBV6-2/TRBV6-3,CASSPRAGGQPQHF
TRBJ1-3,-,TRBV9,CASSLGGVGNTIYF
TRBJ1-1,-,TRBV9,CASSVRGTGKATEAFF
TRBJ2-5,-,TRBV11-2,CASSPHLAGGQETQYF
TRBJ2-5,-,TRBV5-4,CASSLAGGYRETQYF
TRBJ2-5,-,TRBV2,CASSEGLRETQYF
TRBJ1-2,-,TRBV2,CASIQTGPNGYTF
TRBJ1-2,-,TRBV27,CASSLDRAYGYTF
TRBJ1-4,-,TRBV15,CATSRRDSNEKLFF
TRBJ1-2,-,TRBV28,CASSLFSPRLGYTF
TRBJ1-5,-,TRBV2,CASSEGQGGQPQHF
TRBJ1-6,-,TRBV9,CASSVGTGYNSPLHF
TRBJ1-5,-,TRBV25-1,CASYPKGENQPQHF
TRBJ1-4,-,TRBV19,CASSTGQGKEKLFF
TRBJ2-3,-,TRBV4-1,CASSLEGTGSTDTQYF
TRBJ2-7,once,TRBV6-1,CASSEAWTGLGYEQYF
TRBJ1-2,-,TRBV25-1,CASSGTGSPNYGYTF
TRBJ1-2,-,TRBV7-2,CASSLAGVIGYTF
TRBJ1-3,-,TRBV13,CASSPPGTGNTIYF
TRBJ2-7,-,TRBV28,CASSLPGQFPYEQYF
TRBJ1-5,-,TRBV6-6,CASSLGRRGEQPQHF
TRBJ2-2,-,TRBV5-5,CASSTTSGLGVRELFF
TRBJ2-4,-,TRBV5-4,CASSSGGLAGEVKNIQYF
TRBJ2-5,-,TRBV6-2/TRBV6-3,CASSYSGRRETQYF
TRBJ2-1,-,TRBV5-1,CASRNSGTSAFNEQFF
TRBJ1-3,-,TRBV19,CASSAKSNRGTDFGNTIYF
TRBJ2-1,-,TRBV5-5,CASSLPLNEQFF
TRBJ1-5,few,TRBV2,CASSPGGYSNQPQHF
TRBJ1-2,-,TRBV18,CASSPPQGVYGYTF
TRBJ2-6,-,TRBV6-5,CASSQYRAGANVLTF
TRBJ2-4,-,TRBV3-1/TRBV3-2,CASSPSDRGQGNIQYF
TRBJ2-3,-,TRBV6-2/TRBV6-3,CASSQAGTPNTQYF
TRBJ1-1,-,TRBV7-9,CASSQMDYTEAFF
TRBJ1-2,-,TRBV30,CAWRQGPSSYGYTF
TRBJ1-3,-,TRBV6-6,CASNTGQGGNTIYF
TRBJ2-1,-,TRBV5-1,CASSWAGGSYNEQFF
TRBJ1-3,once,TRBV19,CASTRDSGNTIYF